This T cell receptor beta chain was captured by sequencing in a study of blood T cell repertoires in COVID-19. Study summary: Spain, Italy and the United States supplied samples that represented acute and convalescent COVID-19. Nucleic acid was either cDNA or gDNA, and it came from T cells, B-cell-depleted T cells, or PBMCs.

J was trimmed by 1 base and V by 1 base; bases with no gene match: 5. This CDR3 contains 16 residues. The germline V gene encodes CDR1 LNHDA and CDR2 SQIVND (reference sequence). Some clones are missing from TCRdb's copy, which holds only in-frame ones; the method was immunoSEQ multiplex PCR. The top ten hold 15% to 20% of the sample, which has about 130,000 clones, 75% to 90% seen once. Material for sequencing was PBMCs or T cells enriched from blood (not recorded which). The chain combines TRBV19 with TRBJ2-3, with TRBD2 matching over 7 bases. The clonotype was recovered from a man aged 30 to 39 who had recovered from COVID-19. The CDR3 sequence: CASSIVSAGGTDTQYF. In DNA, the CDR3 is TGTGCCAGTAGTATAGTGTCGGCGGGAGGCACAGATACGCAGTATTTT. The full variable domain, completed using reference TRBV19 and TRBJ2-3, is DGGITQSPKYLFRKEGQNVTLSCEQNLNHDAMYWYRQDPGQGLRLIYYSQIVNDFQKGDIAEGYSVSREKKESFPLTVTSAQKNPTAFYLCASSIVSAGGTDTQYFGPGTRLTVL.